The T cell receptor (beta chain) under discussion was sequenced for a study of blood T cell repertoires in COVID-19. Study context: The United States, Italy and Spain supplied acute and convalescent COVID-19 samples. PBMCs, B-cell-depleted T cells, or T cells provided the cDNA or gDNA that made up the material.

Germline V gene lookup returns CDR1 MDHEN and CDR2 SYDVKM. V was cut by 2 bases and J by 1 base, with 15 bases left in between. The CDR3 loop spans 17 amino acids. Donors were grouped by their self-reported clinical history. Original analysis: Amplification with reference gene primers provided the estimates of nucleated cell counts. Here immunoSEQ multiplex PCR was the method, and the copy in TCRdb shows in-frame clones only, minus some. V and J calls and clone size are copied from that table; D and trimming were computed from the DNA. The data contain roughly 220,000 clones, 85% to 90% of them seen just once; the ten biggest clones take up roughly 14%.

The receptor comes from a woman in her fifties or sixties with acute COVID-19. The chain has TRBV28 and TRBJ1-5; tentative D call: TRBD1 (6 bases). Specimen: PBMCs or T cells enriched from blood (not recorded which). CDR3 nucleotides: TGTGCCAGCAGTTTAAAATGGGGGCGAGGGAGCAATCAGCCCCAGCATTTT. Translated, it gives CASSLKWGRGSNQPQHF.